This T cell receptor beta chain was obtained from a study of cytomegalovirus exposure and HLA in healthy donors. PCR primers comprised 60 Vbeta and 13 Jbeta primers. Only in-frame clones appear in the TCRdb table, and some are missing; sequencing was by immunoSEQ multiplex PCR. The repertoire consists of a few hundred thousand clones, with more than 80% occurring once and the leading ten covering 2.5% to 3.5%. Study observations and caveats: In an earlier analysis, in several hundred donors, most V segments appeared productive either ~87% or ~30% of the time. Reports indicate that TCR beta sequences accurately predicted the HLA-A and HLA-B alleles of most subjects. Presence/absence analyses assumed roughly uniform sequencing depth across donors. Most TCR sequences were seen very rarely across donors, but some public TCRs occurred in many.

This clone appeared a single time. Its specificity is not known. The sequence came from a young man in good health and CMV-seronegative. Specimen: PBMCs.

CDR3 residues: CASSLAAGELSRQYF. The CDR3 region has the DNA TGTGCCAGCAGCTTGGCCGCAGGGGAGCTTTCTCGGCAGTACTTC. The V and J genes are TRBV5-8 and TRBJ2-7; D is possibly TRBD1 (6 bases). Germline V CDR1 and CDR2: SGHTS, YDEGEE. V was pared by 0 bases and J by 9 bases, with 19 bases between. The CDR3 has 15 amino acids.